These 6 T cell receptor beta chains were all obtained from the same sample, sequenced in a study of identical twins (dated by TCRdb to the mid-2010s). Libraries were made using 5' RACE. Instrument on record: Illumina HiSeq 2000. Using fastp at Q25 and MiXCR, TCRdb reprocessed the public reads and kept productive beta chains. Entries are consolidated by CDR3 protein sequence, retaining the most common genes and DNA. The sample data list 640,000 or so distinct CDR3 sequences, and around 5.7% of these were observed just once. Approximately 2% of the sample comes from the top ten. The sample taken for sequencing was naive T cells sorted from blood. Sample cell subset or site, as interpreted from the label and publication: cells isolated with a human naive T-cell isolation kit. These receptor sequences come from a man aged 18 to 29 in good health.

As for this clonotype: This clone may be a read error of a much larger clone one base away. The chain links TRBV7-2 to TRBJ2-1; TRBD2 agrees at 7 bases. This CDR3 has 14 amino acids. Germline-derived CDR1 and CDR2 are SGHTA and FQGNSA. The CDR3 region is CASSPRTRAMGQCF. CDR3 bases: TGTGCCAGCAGCCCCAGGACTAGAGCGATGGGGCAGTGCTTC. Supplemented by reference TRBV7-2 and TRBJ2-1, the full variable domain reads GAGVSQSPSNKVTEKGKDVELRCDPISGHTALYWYRQSLGQGLEFLIYFQGNSAPDKSGLPSDRFSAERTGGSVSTLTIQRTQQEDSAVYLCASSPRTRAMGQCFGPGTRLTVL.

This clonotype was observed many times. The rearrangement links TRBV29-1 to TRBJ2-7; 10 positions match TRBD2. CDR3 length: 11 residues. Germline CDR1 is SQVTM and CDR2 is ANQGSEA. V shed 7 bases and J 4 bases; nucleotides not matched to a gene: 1. The CDR3 spells CSASGSYEQYF. Here the CDR3 DNA reads TGCAGCGCTAGCGGGAGTTACGAGCAGTACTTC.

This clonotype was seen many times. One end of the junction varies from germline; a read error may be responsible. The chain carries TRBV20-1 and TRBJ2-7; D might be TRBD2 (6 bases). This CDR3 region has 16 residues. The germline V gene encodes CDR1 DFQATT and CDR2 SNEGSKA (reference sequence). In DNA, the CDR3 is TGCAGCGCTACGTTGTTTGACGGGAGTATTTTGTACGAGCAGTACTTC. Its protein product is CSATLFDGSILYEQYF.

Ten or more counts support this clonotype. V gene TRBV28 combines with J gene TRBJ2-7, with TRBD2 matching 9 bases. This CDR3 spans 14 amino acids. The germline gives CDR1 MDHEN, CDR2 SYDVKM. The V gene end was trimmed by 2 bases and the J gene end by 7 bases; junction bases not matched to a gene: 6. CDR3: CASSLGLAGLEQYF. Written as DNA, the CDR3 is TGTGCCAGCAGTTTAGGGCTAGCGGGATTGGAGCAGTACTTC.

The J gene is TRBJ2-1, the V gene TRBV6-6; possibly TRBD2 for D (5 bases). CDR3 size: 11 residues. V gave up 4 bases and J gave up 14 bases, with 12 bases separating them. Germline V gene lookup returns CDR1 MNHNY and CDR2 SVGAGI (reference sequence). CDR3 in DNA: TGTGCCAGCAGTTCGAGGGAGTTAAAGTTCTTC. Its protein product is CASSSRELKFF.

The sample holds many counts of this clonotype. J is TRBJ2-1 and V is TRBV20-1; unclear D gene. V gave up 3 bases and J gave up 7 bases, with 22 bases separating them. This CDR3 comprises 16 residues. Germline-derived CDR1 and CDR2 are DFQATT and SNEGSKA (reference sequence). The CDR3 nucleotides are TGCAGTGCTAGGGACCGTTTGGTGGGTTGGATAAATGAGCAGTTCTTC. This translates into CSARDRLVGWINEQFF.